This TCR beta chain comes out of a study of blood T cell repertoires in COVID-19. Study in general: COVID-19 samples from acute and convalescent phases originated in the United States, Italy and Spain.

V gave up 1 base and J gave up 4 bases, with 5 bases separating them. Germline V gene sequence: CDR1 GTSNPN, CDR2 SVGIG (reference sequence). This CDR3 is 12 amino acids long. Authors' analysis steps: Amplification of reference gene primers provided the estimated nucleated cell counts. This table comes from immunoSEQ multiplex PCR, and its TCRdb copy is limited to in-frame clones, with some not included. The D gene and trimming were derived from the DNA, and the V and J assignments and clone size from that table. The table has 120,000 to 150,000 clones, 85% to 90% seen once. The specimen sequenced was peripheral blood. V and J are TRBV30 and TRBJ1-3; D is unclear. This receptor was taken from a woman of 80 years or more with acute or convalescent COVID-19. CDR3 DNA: TGTGCCTGGAGTGGAGCCGGAAACACCATATATTTT. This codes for CAWSGAGNTIYF.